This T cell receptor beta chain stems from a study of cytomegalovirus exposure and HLA in healthy donors (dated by TCRdb to 2015 to 2018). The study in broad terms: In an earlier analysis of several hundred of the donors, approximately 260 Gb of sequence data and 95 million to 130 million unique TCR beta sequences from 150 million to 200 million T cells were reported. Roughly 320 gigabases of sequencing data and tens of millions of unique TCR sequences made up an early release that covered 500 to 700 HLA-typed donors. The genetic ancestry cluster associated with self-reported Caucasian donors included 81% of the roughly 380 genotyped donors. The study aimed to test whether signatures of past pathogen exposure could be identified by cataloging public T cell receptors. The study used immunosequencing to profile the T cell repertoires of several hundred subjects and linked those repertoires to cytomegalovirus serostatus. A separate validation cohort of 100 to 150 different subjects was used in addition to the 666-subject first cohort. The study combined high-throughput TCR immunosequencing, statistical association of individual TCRs with disease status, and machine learning to predict cytomegalovirus infection status. A later analysis re-analyzed previously published TCR beta repertoires from 666 donors and added high-resolution HLA genotyping to study TCR occurrence patterns. Rather than using new phenotypic data, the later analysis identified candidate immune exposures from TCR beta sequences and from how often those sequences occurred across donors. In an earlier analysis of roughly 580 of the donors, high-throughput TCR beta sequencing was used to judge whether each TCR beta V gene segment behaved as functional or pseudogenic. Donor age, sex, ethnicity and CMV serostatus were collected together with the repertoire data. A later genetic analysis took genome-wide SNP genotypes for about three fifths of the roughly 670 donors and used that subset as a discovery cohort. All discovery cohort repertoires had been generated on a single sequencing platform. HLA typing included class I and class II loci at four-digit resolution. Typing coverage differed by locus: A, B, C, DRB1 and DQB1 were typed in roughly 620-630 donors, DQA1 in about 500, DPA1 in nearly 610, and DPB1 in approximately 450. A handful of DR-DQ haplotypes were handled as single units for association and clustering because linkage in the cohort was strong. Across some 400 genotyped donors of the cohort, an average of roughly 250,000 unique TCR beta nucleotide sequences per donor were sequenced, and 15% to 20% of those sequences were non-productive. Study-wide conclusions, independent of this receptor: In a later analysis, HLA-associated TCR beta chains were found to be more clonally expanded and to have lower generation probabilities than equally common non-associated chains. Strong co-occurrence of HLA alleles, especially DR and DQ, made assigning TCR associations to individual alleles difficult. Because some donors lacked HLA typing at each locus, the association tests relied only on the typed subset. A further reported finding was that TCR beta sequences accurately predicted the HLA-A and HLA-B alleles for most subjects in the first cohort. In the study, 150 to 200 TCR beta chains were listed as associated with cytomegalovirus. A group of highly shared sequence variants was considered likely to be a technical artifact of the sequencing pipeline. Immune exposure information for the cohort was limited to CMV serostatus. Because counts were too low, roughly 17 rarely observed V segments, including chromosome 9 orphons, were left out of the earlier analysis of several hundred of the donors. According to a later analysis, TCR association rates differed among HLA loci, with DRB1 alleles showing the most associated TCRs and HLA-C alleles showing the fewest. The cohort was sequenced for TCR beta chains only, and without alpha or paired-chain data the features that could be detected were limited. Correlated functional status among segregating V segments might reflect linkage disequilibrium, but an unknown experimental factor could not be ruled out. A later analysis associated about 17,000 TCR beta sequences with specific HLA alleles at a false discovery rate of 0.05. While some public TCRs were present in many individuals, most TCR sequences turned up only very rarely across donors. In vitro tests confirmed that a few of the cytomegalovirus-associated TCR beta chains recognize cytomegalovirus antigens. A later analysis reported that several top co-occurrence clusters appeared linked to parvovirus B19, influenza, CMV and Epstein-Barr virus. Most CMV-associated TCR beta chains appeared to be HLA-restricted in a later analysis, and the HLA associations seemed to be driven largely by CMV exposure. An association between a missense DCLRE1C variant and V-gene and J-gene trimming of TCR beta chains was found in a later genetic analysis and replicated in an independent cohort. In an earlier analysis of approximately 590 of the donors, most TCR beta V segments were observed in productive rearrangements about 87% or about 30% of the time, broadly matching IMGT annotations. In both the original and validation cohorts, the classifier was reported to diagnose cytomegalovirus status with high specificity and sensitivity. According to the authors, the approach could potentially be generalized to other disease states and immunological phenotypes. In a later genetic analysis, fewer N-insertions in productive TCRs were reported among donors in an Asian-associated ancestry cluster than the approximately 630-donor mean. Sequencing depth was assumed to be roughly uniform across donors in the presence/absence analyses, though that assumption may not hold. Because the 87-base-pair reads could not distinguish some IMGT-functional V segments, including TRBV6-2 and TRBV6-3, those segments were excluded.

Library preparation was by the immunoSEQ multiplex PCR assay. For the multiplex PCR, a mixture combining 60 forward primers for TCR Vbeta segments and 13 reverse primers for TCR Jbeta segments was used. The CDR3 region of rearranged TCR beta genes was amplified from genomic DNA with a multiplex PCR assay. Amplified TCR beta libraries were sequenced as 87-base-pair reads on the Illumina HiSeq System. The study's own analysis went as follows. A later analysis tallied around 82 million unique TCR beta chains across the 550 to 850 repertoires, and approximately 12 million of those chains were shared by two or more donors. Raw reads were error-corrected and collapsed into unique sequences by a nearest-neighbor algorithm in which closely related sequences were merged to remove PCR and sequencing errors. V, D and J gene segments were assigned by aligning CDR3 sequences to IMGT reference sequences. For a sequence to be retained, a match of at least six nucleotides to both a V gene segment and a J gene segment was required. A rearrangement was called productive if the CDR3 had no stop codons and remained in frame with V and J, and every other rearrangement was called non-productive. Following IMGT convention, CDR3 was defined as the stretch from the second conserved V-encoded cysteine up to the conserved J-encoded phenylalanine. In an earlier analysis of more than 550 of the donors, sequences lacking an unambiguous match to a single V gene segment were excluded. An earlier analysis of fewer than 750 of the donors classified V segments as functional when productive rearrangements were above 56.7% and as segregating when the standard deviation between donors was above 5%. A statistical classification framework was built for diagnosing cytomegalovirus status from the catalog of TCR beta chain sequences. V and J gene assignment, in a later analysis, came from comparing TCR nucleotide sequences with IMGT/GENE-DB human TR gene sequences. A later analysis assigned CDR3 sequences and most-parsimonious VDJ recombination scenarios with the TCRdist pipeline. In a later analysis, each TCR beta chain was defined by its CDR3 amino acid sequence together with its V-gene family, and reads lacking a unique V-gene family were excluded. As a way to deal with suspected cross-contamination and a sequencing artifact, a later analysis dropped over 550 nucleotide sequences that were highly shared and had low generation probability. For each public chain, a later analysis derived a clonal expansion index from normalized ranks of inferred template counts within each repertoire. Generation probabilities in a later analysis came from a VDJ recombination model fitted to out-of-frame rearrangements, and those results were checked against IGoR. In a later analysis, hypergeometric tests were used to score TCR-TCR, TCR-HLA and TCR-CMV co-occurrence, with a repertoire-size bias correction applied to TCR pairs. A later analysis estimated false discovery rates by permuting HLA or CMV assignments 20 times. In a later analysis, co-occurring TCRs were grouped with DBSCAN, and TCRdist sequence similarity was added when clustering was performed within HLA-allele-positive subsets. Repertoires with fewer than 30,000 or more than 120,000 public chains were left out of co-occurrence clustering, as were five repertoires with anomalous nucleotide sharing. TCRdb took this table from immuneACCESS and kept in-frame rearrangements with V and J called. Such tables lack part of the clones; where checked against another copy, unresolved V genes explain under half of the gap, and the rest is unexplained. D and trimming come from the DNA, and the V and J calls and clone size come from that table. Counted in this sample were over 200,000 clones; about 75% of them appeared once. Of the sample, about 2% is held by the ten largest clones.

The sample holds one count of this clone. Its specific antigen is unknown. No clone much larger than this one lies a single base away; base qualities are absent. In total, 666 healthy bone marrow donors made up the cohort. Cohort members were all nominally healthy when sampled, although unrecorded immune exposures were likely present. The donor tested CMV seronegative, placing the donor among the roughly 340 seronegative members of the cohort. A peripheral blood sample was collected from each donor, and TCR beta sequencing was performed on peripheral blood mononuclear cells. Genomic DNA extraction from the blood cell samples was performed with the Qiagen DNeasy Blood Extraction Kit. V trim: 5 bases; J trim: 7 bases; unmatched bases: 11. CDR1 and CDR2 are read off the germline V gene as SGHTA and FQGNSA. The CDR3 has 16 amino acids, counting the end cysteine and phenylalanine. The only DNA kept is the CDR3, 48 bases in frame from the first base.

The sequenced sample was PBMCs. This TCR was recovered from a male donor in good health and CMV-seronegative. The rearrangement combines TRBV7-2 with TRBJ2-1, and 10 bases in between align with TRBD1. The CDR3 in this case is CASSVVGTGDKNEQFF. DNA sequence: TGTGCCAGCAGCGTAGTTGGGACAGGGGACAAGAATGAGCAGTTCTTC.